One sample yielded the 5 T cell receptor beta chains listed below, sequenced in a study of blood T cell repertoires in COVID-19. Assay: immunoSEQ multiplex PCR; the TCRdb copy retains only in-frame clones and omits some. The table shows about 140,000 clones, with roughly four fifths occurring only once. Sequenced material: peripheral blood. The receptors derive from a human donor in a cohort sampled during active COVID-19.

The genes are TRBV18 and TRBJ2-1, with a tentative D call TRBD2 (6 bases). Germline lookup yields CDR1 KGHSH and CDR2 LQKENI. The V end lost 0 bases, the J end lost 12 bases, and 9 bases lay between the germline ends. This CDR3 is 12 amino acids long. The CDR3 sequence is CASSPPEGLQFF. For the CDR3, the DNA is TGTGCCAGCTCACCACCGGAGGGGTTGCAGTTCTTC.

There are a few counts of this clone. The chain has TRBV9 and TRBJ2-3; a weak D match, TRBD2 (6 bases). The CDR3 is 17 amino acids. V shed 0 bases and J shed 1 base, with 15 bases lying between them. Germline CDR1 and CDR2: SGDLS and YYNGEE. The CDR3 sequence: CASSVGITGDGTDTQYF. Written as DNA, the CDR3 is TGTGCCAGCAGCGTAGGGATAACGGGAGACGGCACAGATACGCAGTATTTT.

The chain uses TRBV30 and TRBJ1-1; 7 bases are a match to TRBD1. Germline V gene sequence: CDR1 GTSNPN, CDR2 SVGIG (reference sequence). V was pared by 3 bases and J by 1 base, with 2 bases of the junction left unmatched. The CDR3 is made up of 13 amino acids. Here the CDR3 DNA reads TGTGCCTGGAGCGGACAGGCGAACACTGAAGCTTTCTTT. Its translation is CAWSGQANTEAFF.

Comment on this clone: The same CDR3 also results from other DNA sequences found in this sample. The V and J genes are TRBV12-3 or TRBV12-4 and TRBJ1-2; D ambiguous. The CDR3 runs 13 residues. V lost 3 bases to trimming and J lost 2 bases, with 7 bases between them. The CDR3, as DNA: TGTGCCAGCAGTTTGACGGGAAACTATGGCTACACCTTC. This gives the protein CASSLTGNYGYTF.

The rearrangement uses TRBV7-6 and TRBJ2-6, with D unresolved. The CDR3 has 15 amino acids. Trimming left V 4 bases short and J 7 bases short, with 14 bases between. From germline, CDR1 is SGHVS and CDR2 FNYEAQ. The CDR3, as DNA: TGTGCCAGCAGCTCGACAACTCTGGGCGCCAACGTCCTGACTTTC. Protein: CASSSTTLGANVLTF.